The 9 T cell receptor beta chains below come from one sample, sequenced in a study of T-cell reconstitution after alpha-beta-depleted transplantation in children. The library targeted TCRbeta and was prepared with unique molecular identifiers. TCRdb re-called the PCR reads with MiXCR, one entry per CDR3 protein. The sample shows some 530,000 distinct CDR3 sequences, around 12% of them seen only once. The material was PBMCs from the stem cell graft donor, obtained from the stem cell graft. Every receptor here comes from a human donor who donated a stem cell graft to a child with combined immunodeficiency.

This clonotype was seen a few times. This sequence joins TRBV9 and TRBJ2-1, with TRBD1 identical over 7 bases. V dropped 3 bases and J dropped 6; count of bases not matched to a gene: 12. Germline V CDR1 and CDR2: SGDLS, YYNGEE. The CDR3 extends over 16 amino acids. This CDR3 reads CASSERRGTETNEQFF. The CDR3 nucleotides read TGTGCCAGCAGCGAGAGAAGAGGGACAGAAACCAATGAGCAGTTCTTC.

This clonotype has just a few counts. CDR3 residues: CASSLVASRYNEQFF. As DNA, the CDR3 is TGTGCCAGCAGCTTAGTAGCCTCAAGGTACAATGAGCAGTTCTTC. The chain joins TRBV7-6 to TRBJ2-1, with D unclear. The germline V gene encodes CDR1 SGHVS and CDR2 FNYEAQ. The CDR3 totals 15 residues. The germline V and J ends were trimmed by 1 base and 4 bases, with 11 bases remaining between them.

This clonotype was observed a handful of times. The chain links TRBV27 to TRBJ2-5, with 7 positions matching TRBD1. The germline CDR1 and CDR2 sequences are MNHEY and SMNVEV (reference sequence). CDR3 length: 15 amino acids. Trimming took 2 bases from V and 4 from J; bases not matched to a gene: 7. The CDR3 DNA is TGTGCCAGCAGTTTAGAAGAGACAGGGCGAGAGACCCAGTACTTC. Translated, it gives CASSLEETGRETQYF.

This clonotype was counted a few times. As DNA, the CDR3 is TGTGCCAGCAGGATCCTAGCGGGGGATAACCAAGAGACCCAGTACTTC. Protein product: CASRILAGDNQETQYF. The chain employs TRBV2 and TRBJ2-5; 10 nucleotides match TRBD2. In germline, CDR1 is SNHLY, CDR2 FYNNEI. The CDR3 length is 16 residues. V was pared by 6 bases and J by 0 bases, with 7 bases of the junction left unmatched.

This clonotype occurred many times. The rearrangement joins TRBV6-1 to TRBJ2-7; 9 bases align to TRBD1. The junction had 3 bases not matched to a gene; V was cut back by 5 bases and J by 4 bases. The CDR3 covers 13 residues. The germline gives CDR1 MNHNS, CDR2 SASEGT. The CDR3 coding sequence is TGTGCCAGCAGTAGGACAGGGGTGTACGAGCAGTACTTC. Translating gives CASSRTGVYEQYF.

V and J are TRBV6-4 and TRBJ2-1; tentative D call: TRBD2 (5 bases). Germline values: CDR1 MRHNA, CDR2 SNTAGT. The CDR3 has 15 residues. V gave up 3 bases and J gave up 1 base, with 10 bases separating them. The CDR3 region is CASSEDSSSYNEQFF. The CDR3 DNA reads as TGTGCCAGCAGTGAGGACTCGAGTTCCTACAATGAGCAGTTCTTC.

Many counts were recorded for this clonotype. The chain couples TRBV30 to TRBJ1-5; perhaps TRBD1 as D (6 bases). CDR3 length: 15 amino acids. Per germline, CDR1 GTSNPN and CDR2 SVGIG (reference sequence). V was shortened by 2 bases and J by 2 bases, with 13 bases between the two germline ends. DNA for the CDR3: TGTGCCTGGAGTAGGAGCAGGGGAGGCAATCAGCCCCAGCATTTT. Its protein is CAWSRSRGGNQPQHF.

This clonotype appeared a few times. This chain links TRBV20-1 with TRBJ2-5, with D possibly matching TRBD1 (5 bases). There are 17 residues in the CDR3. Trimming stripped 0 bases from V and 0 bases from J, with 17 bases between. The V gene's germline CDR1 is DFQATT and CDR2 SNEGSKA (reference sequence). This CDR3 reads CSARDPWKQAHQETQYF. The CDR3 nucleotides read TGCAGTGCTAGAGATCCGTGGAAACAGGCTCACCAAGAGACCCAGTACTTC.

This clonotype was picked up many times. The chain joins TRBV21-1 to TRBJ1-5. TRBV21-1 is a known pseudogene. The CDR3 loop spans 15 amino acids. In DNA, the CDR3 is TGTGCCAGCAGCAAAAAGGACGGATTCAATCAGCCCCAGCATTTT. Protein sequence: CASSKKDGFNQPQHF.